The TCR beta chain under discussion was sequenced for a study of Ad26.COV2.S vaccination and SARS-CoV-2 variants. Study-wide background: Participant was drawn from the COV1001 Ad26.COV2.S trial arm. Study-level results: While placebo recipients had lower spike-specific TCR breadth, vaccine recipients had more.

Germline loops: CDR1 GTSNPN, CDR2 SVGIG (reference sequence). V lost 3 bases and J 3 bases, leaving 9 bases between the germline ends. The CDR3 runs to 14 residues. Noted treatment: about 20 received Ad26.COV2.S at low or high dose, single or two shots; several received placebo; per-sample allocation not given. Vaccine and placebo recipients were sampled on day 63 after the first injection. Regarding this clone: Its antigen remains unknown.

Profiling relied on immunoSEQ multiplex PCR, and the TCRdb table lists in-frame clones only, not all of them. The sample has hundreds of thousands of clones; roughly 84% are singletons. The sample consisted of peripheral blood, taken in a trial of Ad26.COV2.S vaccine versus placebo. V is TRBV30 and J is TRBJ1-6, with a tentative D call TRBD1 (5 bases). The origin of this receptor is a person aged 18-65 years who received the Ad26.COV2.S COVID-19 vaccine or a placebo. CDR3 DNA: TGTGCCTGGAGGACCGACAGCTATAATTCACCCCTCCACTTT. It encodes CAWRTDSYNSPLHF. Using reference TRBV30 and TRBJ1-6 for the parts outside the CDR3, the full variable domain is SQTIHQWPATLVQPVGSPLSLECTVEGTSNPNLYWYRQAAGRGLQLLFYSVGIGQISSEVPQNLSASRPQDRQFILSSKKLLLSDSGFYLCAWRTDSYNSPLHFGNGTRLTVT.